This T cell receptor (beta chain) was captured by sequencing in a study of identical twins. CDR1 is SGHAT and CDR2 is FQNNGV in the germline V gene. The CDR3 covers 15 residues. Study-level results: Memory repertoires lacked the insertion deficit that abundant cord blood beta clonotypes showed. Conclusions came from cross-sectional statistical analysis, not from following the same donors.

In the case of this clonotype: Antigen specificity is unknown.

TCRdb re-analysed the 5' RACE reads in MiXCR, keeping a single row per CDR3 protein. The sample holds 1,800,000 or so distinct CDR3 sequences, around 29% seen once. The source material was cord blood. The V gene is TRBV11-2, the J gene TRBJ2-4; possible D gene TRBD1, 6 bases. The J call may be incorrect, as the DNA end agrees better with TRBJ2-7. The sequence was obtained from a newborn girl in good health. For the CDR3, the DNA is TGTGCCAGCAGCTTATACCCGGACAGCGCCTACGAGCAGTACTTC. Its translation is CASSLYPDSAYEQYF.